These 20 T cell receptor beta chains came from one sample sequenced in a study of cytomegalovirus exposure and HLA in healthy donors. Amplification used 60 Vbeta primers and 13 Jbeta primers. Generated by immunoSEQ multiplex PCR, the TCRdb table keeps only in-frame clones and is missing some. The sample has around 140,000 clones, roughly 8.8% seen once; the top ten hold 5.5% to 8%. Material: PBMCs. All receptors come from a woman aged 40 to 50 in good health and CMV-seropositive.

This clone showed up just a few times. The V and J genes are TRBV27 and TRBJ2-2; D perhaps matches TRBD2 (5 bases). Germline assignment: CDR1 MNHEY and CDR2 SMNVEV (reference sequence). The CDR3 is made up of 17 amino acids. Trimming took 1 base from V and 1 from J, leaving 13 bases between them. As DNA, the CDR3 is TGTGCCAGCAGTTTATATCGGCTAGCCGAGAACACCGGGGAGCTGTTTTTT. Protein product: CASSLYRLAENTGELFF.

This clone was seen a few times. The chain carries TRBV10-1 and TRBJ2-7, with a possible D match to TRBD2 (5 bases). Trimming took off 3 bases at V and 4 bases at J, with 7 bases between the two ends. This CDR3 is built from 12 residues. Per germline, CDR1 WNHNN and CDR2 SYGVQD (reference sequence). DNA for the CDR3: TGCGCCAGCAGTGATGGACTGTACGAGCAGTACTTC. Translating gives CASSDGLYEQYF.

This sequence joins TRBV27 and TRBJ1-5; TRBD1 matches at 9 bases. Per the germline V gene, CDR1 is MNHEY and CDR2 is SMNVEV (reference sequence). Trimming took 5 bases from V and 2 from J; bases not matched to a gene: 7. The CDR3 contains 16 residues. The CDR3 is CASSAHRGLGNQPQHF. For the CDR3, the DNA is TGTGCCAGCAGTGCCCACAGGGGGCTTGGCAATCAGCCCCAGCATTTT.

This chain connects TRBV4-3 to TRBJ2-2; D is perhaps TRBD1 (5 bases). V lost 1 base and J lost 6, with 15 bases in between. The CDR3 is 16 residues long. CDR1 is LGHNA, CDR2 YSLEER, per germline. CDR3 amino acids: CASSQVRSGFAGELFF. The CDR3 nucleotides are TGCGCCAGCAGCCAAGTCAGGTCAGGGTTCGCCGGGGAGCTGTTTTTT.

This clone was seen a few times. The chain uses TRBV15 and TRBJ2-6, with 8 bases identical to TRBD1. Germline V CDR1 and CDR2: LNHNV, YYDKDF (reference sequence). J gave up 4 bases and V 0 bases, and 8 bases lay outside the gene matches. This CDR3 is built from 18 residues. CDR3 in DNA: TGTGCCACCAGCAGAGATGGGCAGGGGGCTGCCGGGGCCAACGTCCTGACTTTC. This codes for CATSRDGQGAAGANVLTF. The full variable domain, rest sourced from reference TRBV15 and TRBJ2-6, is DAMVIQNPRYQVTQFGKPVTLSCSQTLNHNVMYWYQQKSSQAPKLLFHYYDKDFNNEADTPDNFQSRRPNTSFCFLDIRSPGLGDTAMYLCATSRDGQGAAGANVLTFGAGSRLTVL.

This clone was counted between two and nine times. The chain couples TRBV12-5 to TRBJ2-7; 10 nucleotides agree with TRBD1. The V gene's germline CDR1 is LGHNT and CDR2 FRNRAP. Losses at the gene ends were 4 bases for V and 4 bases for J; bases not matched to a gene: 4. This CDR3 contains 14 residues. As DNA, the CDR3 is TGTGCTAGTGGTTCTACGGACAGGGGGTACGAGCAGTACTTC. Its translation: CASGSTDRGYEQYF.

In its sample, this clone was seen a few times. The chain joins TRBV7-8 to TRBJ1-5; D uncertain. Deletions cut 0 bases from V and 0 bases from J, with 15 bases between. The CDR3 has 18 residues. Per germline, CDR1 SGHVS and CDR2 FQNEAQ. The CDR3 loop reads CASSLALSGQFSNQPQHF. The DNA of the CDR3 is TGTGCCAGCAGCTTAGCGCTAAGTGGGCAGTTTAGCAATCAGCCCCAGCATTTT.

This chain uses TRBV6-5 with TRBJ1-1; D remains unclear. This CDR3 region has 14 residues. Trimming pared 3 bases from V and 1 base from J, leaving 9 bases between. Germline lookup yields CDR1 MNHEY and CDR2 SVGAGI. For the CDR3, the DNA is TGTGCCAGCAGTTATCTGGAGAGGAACACTGAAGCTTTCTTT. Translated: CASSYLERNTEAFF.

The CDR3 sequence: CASSPPDSYGYTF. In nucleotides, the CDR3 is TGCGCCAGCAGCCCCCCGGACAGTTATGGCTACACCTTC. This rearrangement joins TRBV5-1 to TRBJ1-2, with D perhaps TRBD1 (6 bases). Trimming left V 4 bases short and J 5 bases short, with 12 bases between. The CDR3 spans 13 residues. CDR1 SGHRS and CDR2 YFSETQ come from the germline V gene.

The gene calls are TRBV7-6 and TRBJ1-5; D is ambiguous. Trimming stripped 2 bases from V and 5 bases from J, with 7 bases between. The germline V gene has CDR1 SGHVS and CDR2 FNYEAQ. The CDR3 has 13 amino acids. The CDR3 is CASSLRVDQPQHF. The CDR3 DNA sequence: TGTGCCAGCAGCTTACGGGTTGATCAGCCCCAGCATTTT. The variable domain in full, with the rest retrieved from reference TRBV7-6 and TRBJ1-5, is GAGVSQSPRYKVTKRGQDVALRCDPISGHVSLYWYRQALGQGPEFLTYFNYEAQQDKSGLPNDRFSAERPEGSISTLTIQRTEQRDSAMYRCASSLRVDQPQHFGDGTRLSIL.

This clone was found a few times. Other DNA sequences in the sample encode the same CDR3. The chain uses TRBV15 and TRBJ2-5; TRBD2 matches at 7 bases. V shed 3 bases, J shed 0 bases, and the junction held 7 bases outside the gene matches. The length of the CDR3 is 16 residues. Germline V lookup: CDR1 LNHNV, CDR2 YYDKDF (reference sequence). CDR3 loop: CATSSGAGVDQETQYF. The DNA of the CDR3 is TGTGCCACCAGCAGCGGGGCGGGGGTAGACCAAGAGACCCAGTACTTC.

The J gene is TRBJ2-2, the V gene TRBV7-3; 9 bases line up with TRBD2. The CDR3 is 15 residues long. V was pared by 2 bases and J by 5 bases, with 3 bases of the junction left unmatched. Germline-derived CDR1 and CDR2 are SGHTA and FQGTGA. The DNA of the CDR3 is TGTGCCAGCAGCTTAGCGGGGGGGGGAACCGGGGAGCTGTTTTTT. Translated: CASSLAGGGTGELFF.

There are a few counts of this clone. The chain is built from TRBV18 and TRBJ2-7; the D gene is possibly TRBD2 (6 bases). CDR3 length: 18 residues. V was clipped by 0 bases and J by 5 bases, with 23 bases between them. Germline CDR1 and CDR2: KGHSH and LQKENI. The CDR3 DNA reads as TGTGCCAGCTCACCACCGGAGGGGTCCCCGTATTTTCTAAACGAGCAGTACTTC. This translates into CASSPPEGSPYFLNEQYF.

This clone appeared many times. The rearrangement links TRBV7-2 to TRBJ2-3; no reliable D call. CDR1 and CDR2 (germline): SGHTA, FQGNSA. V lost 2 bases and J lost 4, with 4 bases in between. This CDR3 comprises 12 residues. The CDR3 DNA follows: TGTGCCAGCAGCTTACGAGCAGATACGCAGTATTTT. Translated: CASSLRADTQYF.

The chain employs TRBV2 and TRBJ2-7; possibly TRBD1 for D (6 bases). CDR3 length equals 14 residues. Germline loops: CDR1 SNHLY, CDR2 FYNNEI. V was shortened by 6 bases and J by 2 bases, with 14 bases between the two germline ends. CDR3 region: CASRLDRFTYEQYF. Here the CDR3 DNA reads TGTGCCAGCAGGCTAGACAGGTTTACCTACGAGCAGTACTTC.

This clone was found a few times. The chain is built from TRBV6-5 and TRBJ1-4; D is undetermined. The CDR3 spans 15 residues. Deletions cut 2 bases from V and 6 bases from J, with 13 bases between. Germline-derived CDR1 and CDR2 are MNHEY and SVGAGI. The CDR3 loop reads CASSYTEGRDEKLFF. The CDR3 DNA is TGTGCCAGCAGTTACACTGAGGGTAGGGATGAAAAACTGTTTTTT.

This clone was counted only a few times. The V and J genes are TRBV5-5 and TRBJ1-3; D remains ambiguous. Germline V lookup: CDR1 SGHKS, CDR2 YYEKEE (reference sequence). The CDR3 consists of 17 residues. With 3 bases removed from V and 0 bases from J, the gap between germline ends came to 16 bases. CDR3: CASSSSRLLTSGNTIYF. The CDR3 nucleotides are TGTGCCAGCAGCTCCTCACGACTGCTTACCTCTGGAAACACCATATATTTT.

The chain carries TRBV5-1 and TRBJ1-1; D not certain. The length of the CDR3 is 17 residues. V lost 0 bases and J 1 base, leaving 16 bases between the germline ends. In germline, CDR1 is SGHRS, CDR2 YFSETQ. The CDR3 reads CASSLAKRSGPNTEAFF. Here the CDR3 DNA reads TGCGCCAGCAGCTTGGCCAAGCGGTCCGGACCGAACACTGAAGCTTTCTTT.

The V gene is TRBV10-2, the J gene TRBJ1-2, with D unclear. Trimming removed 6 bases at V and 7 bases at J, with 18 bases between. This CDR3 comprises 14 residues. Germline V gives CDR1 WSHSY, CDR2 SAAADI. DNA of the CDR3: TGCGCCAGCAGGAGGGAGGAGGGATTGTCTGGCTACACCTTC. Amino acid sequence: CASRREEGLSGYTF.

CDR3 sequence reads: CASSEFGGRTDTQYF. CDR3 bases: TGTGCCAGCAGTGAATTTGGGGGCAGGACAGATACGCAGTATTTT. The chain links TRBV2 to TRBJ2-3; D possibly corresponds to TRBD1 (6 bases). Trimming removed 2 bases from V and 3 bases from J, with 12 bases in between. This CDR3 is 15 amino acids long. CDR1 and CDR2 (germline): SNHLY, FYNNEI.